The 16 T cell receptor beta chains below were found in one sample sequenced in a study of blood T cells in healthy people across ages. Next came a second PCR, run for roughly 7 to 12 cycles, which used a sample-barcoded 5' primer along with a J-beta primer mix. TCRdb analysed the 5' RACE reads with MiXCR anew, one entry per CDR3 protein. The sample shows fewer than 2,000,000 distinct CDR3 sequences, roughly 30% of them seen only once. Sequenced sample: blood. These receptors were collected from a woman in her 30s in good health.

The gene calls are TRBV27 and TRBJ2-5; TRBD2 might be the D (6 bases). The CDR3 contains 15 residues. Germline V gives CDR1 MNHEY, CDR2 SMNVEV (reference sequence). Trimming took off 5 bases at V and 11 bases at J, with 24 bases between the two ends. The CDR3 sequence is CASSPGTRSYNEQYF. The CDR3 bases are TGTGCCAGCAGTCCCGGGACTCGCTCCTACAATGAGCAGTACTTC.

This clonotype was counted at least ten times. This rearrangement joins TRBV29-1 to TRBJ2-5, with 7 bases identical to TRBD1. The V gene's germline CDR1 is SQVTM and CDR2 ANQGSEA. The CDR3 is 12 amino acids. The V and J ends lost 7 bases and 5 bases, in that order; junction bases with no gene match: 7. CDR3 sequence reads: CSGTGVGETQYF. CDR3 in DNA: TGCAGCGGCACAGGGGTCGGGGAGACCCAGTACTTC.

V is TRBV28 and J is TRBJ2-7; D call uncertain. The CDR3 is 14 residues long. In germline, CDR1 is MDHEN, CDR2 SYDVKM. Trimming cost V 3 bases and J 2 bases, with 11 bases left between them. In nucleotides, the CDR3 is TGTGCCAGCAGTTTCTCGGACCAAACCTACGAGCAGTACTTC. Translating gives CASSFSDQTYEQYF.

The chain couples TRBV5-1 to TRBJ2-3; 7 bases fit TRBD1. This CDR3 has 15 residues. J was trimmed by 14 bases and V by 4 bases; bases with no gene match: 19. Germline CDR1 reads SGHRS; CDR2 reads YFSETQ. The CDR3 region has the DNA TGCGCCAGCAGCCCAAGGACAGGTATAGAGGCCCTCCCGTATTTT. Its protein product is CASSPRTGIEALPYF.

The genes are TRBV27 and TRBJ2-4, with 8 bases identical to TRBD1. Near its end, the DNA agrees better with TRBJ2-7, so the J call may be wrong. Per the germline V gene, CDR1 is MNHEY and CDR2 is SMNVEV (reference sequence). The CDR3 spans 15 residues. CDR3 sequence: CASSPLTGVPYEQYF. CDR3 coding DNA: TGTGCCAGCAGCCCCCTGACAGGGGTCCCCTACGAGCAGTACTTC.

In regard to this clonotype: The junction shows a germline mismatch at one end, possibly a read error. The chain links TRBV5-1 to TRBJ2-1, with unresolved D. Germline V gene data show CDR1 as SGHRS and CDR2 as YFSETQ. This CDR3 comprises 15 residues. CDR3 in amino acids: CDSSLAPHSYNEQFF. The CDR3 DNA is TGCGACAGCAGCTTGGCGCCGCACTCCTACAATGAGCAGTTCTTC.

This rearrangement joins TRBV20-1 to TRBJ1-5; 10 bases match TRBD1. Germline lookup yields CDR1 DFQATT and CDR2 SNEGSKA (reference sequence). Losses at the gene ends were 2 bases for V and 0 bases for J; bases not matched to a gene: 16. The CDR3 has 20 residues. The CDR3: CSARLMIGTGASYSNQPQHF. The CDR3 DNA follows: TGCAGTGCTAGACTCATGATAGGGACAGGGGCAAGCTATAGCAATCAGCCCCAGCATTTT.

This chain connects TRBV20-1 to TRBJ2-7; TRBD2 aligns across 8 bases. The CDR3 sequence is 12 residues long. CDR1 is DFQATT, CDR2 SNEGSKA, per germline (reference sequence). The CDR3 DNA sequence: TGCAGCGGGGGGGGTTTCTCCTACGAGCAGTACTTC. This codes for CSGGGFSYEQYF.

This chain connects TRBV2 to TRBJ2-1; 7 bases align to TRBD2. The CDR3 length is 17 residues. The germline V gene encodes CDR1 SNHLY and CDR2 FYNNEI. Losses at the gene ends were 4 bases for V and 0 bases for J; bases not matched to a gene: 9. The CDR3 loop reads CASSALGRGSSYNEQFF. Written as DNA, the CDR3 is TGTGCCAGCAGTGCACTAGGGCGGGGGAGCTCCTACAATGAGCAGTTCTTC. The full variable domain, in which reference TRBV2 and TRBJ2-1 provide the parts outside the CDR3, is EPEVTQTPSHQVTQMGQEVILRCVPISNHLYFYWYRQILGQKVEFLVSFYNNEISEKSEIFDDQFSVERPDGSNFTLKIRSTKLEDSAMYFCASSALGRGSSYNEQFFGPGTRLTVL.

DNA of the CDR3: TGCAGTGCAACCACTCCGGGACAGGGGGCCCTCGAGCAGTACTTC. As protein: CSATTPGQGALEQYF. The chain links TRBV20-1 to TRBJ2-1, with TRBD1 matching over 12 bases. The DNA matches TRBJ2-7 better at its end, which makes the J call doubtful. CDR1 is DFQATT, CDR2 SNEGSKA, per germline (reference sequence). The CDR3 is made up of 15 amino acids.

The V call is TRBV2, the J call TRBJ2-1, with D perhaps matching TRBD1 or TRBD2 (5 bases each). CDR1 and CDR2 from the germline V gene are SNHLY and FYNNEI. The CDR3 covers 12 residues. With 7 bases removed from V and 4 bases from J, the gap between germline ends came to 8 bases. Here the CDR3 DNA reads TGTGCCAGCATTGAGGGGTACAATGAGCAGTTCTTC. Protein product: CASIEGYNEQFF.

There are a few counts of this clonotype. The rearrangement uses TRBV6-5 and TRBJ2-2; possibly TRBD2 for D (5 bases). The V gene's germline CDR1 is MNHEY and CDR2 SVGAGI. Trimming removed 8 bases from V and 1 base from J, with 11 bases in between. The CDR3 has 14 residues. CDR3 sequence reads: CASEGALNTGELFF. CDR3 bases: TGTGCCAGCGAGGGAGCCCTGAACACCGGGGAGCTGTTTTTT.

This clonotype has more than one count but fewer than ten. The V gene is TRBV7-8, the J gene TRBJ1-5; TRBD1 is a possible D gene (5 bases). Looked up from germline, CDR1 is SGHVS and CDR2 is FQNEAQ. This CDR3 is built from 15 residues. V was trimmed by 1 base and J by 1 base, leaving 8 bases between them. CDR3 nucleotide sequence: TGTGCCAGCAGCTTAGTACAGGCAAGCAATCAGCCCCAGCATTTT. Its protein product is CASSLVQASNQPQHF. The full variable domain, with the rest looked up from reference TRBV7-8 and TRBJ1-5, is GAGVSQSPRYKVAKRGQDVALRCDPISGHVSLFWYQQALGQGPEFLTYFQNEAQLDKSGLPSDRFFAERPEGSVSTLKIQRTQQEDSAVYLCASSLVQASNQPQHFGDGTRLSIL.

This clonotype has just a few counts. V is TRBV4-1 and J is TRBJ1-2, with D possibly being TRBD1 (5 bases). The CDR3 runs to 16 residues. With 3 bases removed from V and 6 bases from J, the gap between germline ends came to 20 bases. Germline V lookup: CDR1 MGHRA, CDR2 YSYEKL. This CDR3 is CASSHSPGYNSNGYTF. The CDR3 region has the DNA TGCGCCAGCAGCCACTCTCCAGGGTATAATTCGAATGGCTACACCTTC.

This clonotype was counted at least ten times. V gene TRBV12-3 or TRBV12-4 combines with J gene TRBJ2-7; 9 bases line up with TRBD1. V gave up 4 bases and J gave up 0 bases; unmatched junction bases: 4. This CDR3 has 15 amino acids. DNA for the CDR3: TGTGCCAGCAGTTGGGGACAGGGAGGCTCCTACGAGCAGTACTTC. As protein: CASSWGQGGSYEQYF.

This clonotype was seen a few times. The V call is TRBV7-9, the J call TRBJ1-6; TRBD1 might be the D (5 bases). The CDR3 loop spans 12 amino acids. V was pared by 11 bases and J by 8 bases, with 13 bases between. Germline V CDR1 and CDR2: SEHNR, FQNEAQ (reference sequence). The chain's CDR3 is CAGGTGDSPLHF. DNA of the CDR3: TGTGCCGGCGGGACGGGAGATTCACCCCTCCACTTT.